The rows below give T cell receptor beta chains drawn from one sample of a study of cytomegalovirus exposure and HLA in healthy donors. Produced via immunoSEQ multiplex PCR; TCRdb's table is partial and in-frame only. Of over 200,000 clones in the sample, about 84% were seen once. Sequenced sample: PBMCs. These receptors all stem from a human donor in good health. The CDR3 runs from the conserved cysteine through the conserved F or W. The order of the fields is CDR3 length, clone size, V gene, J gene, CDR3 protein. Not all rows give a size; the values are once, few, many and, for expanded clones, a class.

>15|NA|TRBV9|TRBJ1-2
CASSVGEGGRYGYTF
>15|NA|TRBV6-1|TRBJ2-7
CASSVVGQGLYEQYF
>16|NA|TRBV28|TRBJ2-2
CASSLSGARPLGELFF
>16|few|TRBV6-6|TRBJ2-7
CASSYLKRQAPYEQYF
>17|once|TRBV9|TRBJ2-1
CASSVGGGGQGAGEQFF
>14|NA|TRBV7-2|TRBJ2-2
CASSLGSGTGELFF
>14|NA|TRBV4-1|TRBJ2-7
CASSRGTGGYEQYF
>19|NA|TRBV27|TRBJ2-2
CASSSWSLWRITNTGELFF
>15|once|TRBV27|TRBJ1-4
CASSPGTGLDEKLFF
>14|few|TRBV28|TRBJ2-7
CASSSGTASYEQYF
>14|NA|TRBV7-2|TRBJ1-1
CASSLYGGGTEAFF
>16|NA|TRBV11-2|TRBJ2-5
CASGHERRLLKETQYF
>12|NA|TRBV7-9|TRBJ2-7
CASSLPGREQYF
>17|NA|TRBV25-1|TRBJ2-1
CASSERPGLAKNNEQFF
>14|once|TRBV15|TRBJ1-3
CATSRVGTGNTIYF
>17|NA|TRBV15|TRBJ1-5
CATSRVPTPNSNQPQHF
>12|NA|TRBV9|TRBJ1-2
CASRRGLDGYTF
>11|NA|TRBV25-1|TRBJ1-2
CASSDGYGYTF
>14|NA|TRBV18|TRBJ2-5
CASSQGLGEETQYF
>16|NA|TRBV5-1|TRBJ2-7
CASSLGVTSSSYEQYF
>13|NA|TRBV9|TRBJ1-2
CASSVDQGDGYTF
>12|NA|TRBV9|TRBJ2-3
CASGEGGDTQYF
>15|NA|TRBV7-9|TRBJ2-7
CASSIGLAGAYEQYF
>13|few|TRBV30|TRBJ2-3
CAWTGGITDTQYF
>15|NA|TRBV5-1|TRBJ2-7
CASSLIGGRSYEQYF
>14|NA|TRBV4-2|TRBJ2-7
CASSAGFSAYEQYF
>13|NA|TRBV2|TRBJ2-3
CASIRDFPDTQYF
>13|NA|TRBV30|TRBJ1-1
CAWTHGWNTEAFF
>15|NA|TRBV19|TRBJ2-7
CASRGLDSDYYEQYF
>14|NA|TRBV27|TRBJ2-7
CASRARGGYYEQYF
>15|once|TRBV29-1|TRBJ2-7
CSVEEESGSSYEQYF
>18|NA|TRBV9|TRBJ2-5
CASSARLAGGVYQETQYF
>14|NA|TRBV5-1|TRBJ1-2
CASSLGQGAYGYTF
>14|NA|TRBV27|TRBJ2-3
CASSPQESTDTQYF
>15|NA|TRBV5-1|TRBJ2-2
CASSLGRVDTGELFF
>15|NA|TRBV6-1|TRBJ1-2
CASSEGAGNSYGYTF
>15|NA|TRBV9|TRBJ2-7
CASSYRDRGSYEQYF
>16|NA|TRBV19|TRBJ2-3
CASSPTGTSDTDTQYF
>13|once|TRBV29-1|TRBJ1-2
CSVESSTAYGYTF
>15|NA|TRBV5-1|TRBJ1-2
CASSWKTGNEHGYTF
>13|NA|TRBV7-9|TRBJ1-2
CSSSFGGFSGYTF
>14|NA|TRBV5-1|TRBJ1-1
CASSSGQGTTEAFF
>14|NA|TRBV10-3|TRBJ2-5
CAISMGQGIETQYF
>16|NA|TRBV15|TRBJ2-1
CATSRTGRTGASEQFF
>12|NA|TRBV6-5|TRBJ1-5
CASRPPGGPQHF
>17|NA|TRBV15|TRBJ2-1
CATSSTLAGGPGNEQFF
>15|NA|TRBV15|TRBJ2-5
CATSRGVAGQETQYF
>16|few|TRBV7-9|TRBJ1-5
CASSLARGGTNQPQHF
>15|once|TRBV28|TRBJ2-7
CASSDWSGASYEQYF
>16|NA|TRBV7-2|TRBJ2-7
CASSTLRTSGSYEQYF
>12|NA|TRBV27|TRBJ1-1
CASSQGQGRTFF